This T cell receptor beta chain is from a study of response to subunit inactivated influenza vaccine. TCRdb analysed the RT-PCR reads with MiXCR anew, one entry per CDR3 protein. Altogether about 540,000 distinct CDR3 sequences are present, approximately 22% being singletons, with the ten largest covering 2.5% to 3%. The CDR3 runs 14 residues. Losses at the gene ends were 4 bases for V and 6 bases for J; bases not matched to a gene: 6. The germline V gene has CDR1 WSHSY and CDR2 SAAADI. These data also formed part of another study, on T cells expressing NK-cell markers. That source reports: TCR beta cDNA was made by 5'RACE template switching with UMIs. One of the eight sequenced donors was seronegative, whereas the other seven were HCMV-seropositive. The authors restricted sorting to alpha-beta TCR T cells with an anti-gamma-delta TCR antibody in several experiments. Of CD8+ T cells, about 1.0-8% belonged to dominant NKG2C+ clonotypes in several donors.

The receptor was isolated from a man aged 50-59 years who received an inactivated influenza vaccine. The sample consisted of CD4+ T cells sorted from PBMCs, taken 11 to 12 days after vaccination. The chain employs TRBV10-2 and TRBJ1-5, with 7 bases aligning to TRBD1. Here the CDR3 DNA reads TGCGCCAGCAGTGTTATGCAGGGGGGTCAGCCCCAGCATTTT. Encoded protein: CASSVMQGGQPQHF.